This is a list of T cell receptor beta chains from one sample in a study of cytomegalovirus exposure and HLA in healthy donors. Method: immunoSEQ multiplex PCR; TCRdb's copy keeps in-frame clones and lacks some. This sample carries about 160,000 clones, 70% to 90% of them seen once, and the ten largest clones take about 2%. The sample was PBMCs. The receptors were gathered from a man between 18 and 29 years old in good health and CMV-seropositive. The CDR3 runs from the conserved cysteine through the conserved F or W. D genes are given only for firm matches. Part of the rows lack a size; the others show once, few, many or a class for expanded clones.

clone_size: NA; v_call: TRBV2; j_call: TRBJ2-7; d_call: NA; cdr3_aa: CASRPRSSYEQYF; cdr3_nt: TGTGCCAGCAGACCTAGGAGCTCCTACGAGCAGTACTTC
clone_size: once; v_call: TRBV7-2; j_call: TRBJ2-5; d_call: NA; cdr3_aa: CASSLSSRTEETQYF; cdr3_nt: TGTGCCAGCAGCCTATCTAGCCGCACCGAAGAGACCCAGTACTTC
clone_size: NA; v_call: TRBV12-5; j_call: TRBJ2-3; d_call: NA; cdr3_aa: CARLGDEPDTQYF; cdr3_nt: TGTGCTAGACTGGGCGATGAGCCAGATACGCAGTATTTT
clone_size: NA; v_call: TRBV6-5; j_call: TRBJ2-1; d_call: TRBD2; cdr3_aa: CASLAGEYNEQFF; cdr3_nt: TGTGCCAGCCTAGCGGGAGAGTACAATGAGCAGTTCTTC
clone_size: NA; v_call: TRBV9; j_call: TRBJ1-4; d_call: TRBD1; cdr3_aa: CASSVGWGQLNEKLFF; cdr3_nt: TGTGCCAGCAGCGTGGGGTGGGGACAGTTGAATGAAAAACTGTTTTTT
clone_size: once; v_call: TRBV2; j_call: TRBJ2-2; d_call: TRBD2; cdr3_aa: CASRVPGLAGGINTGELFF; cdr3_nt: TGTGCCAGTAGAGTTCCGGGACTAGCGGGGGGGATAAACACCGGGGAGCTGTTTTTT
clone_size: NA; v_call: TRBV4-3; j_call: TRBJ1-3; d_call: NA; cdr3_aa: CASSQDRQPNTIYF; cdr3_nt: TGCGCCAGCAGCCAAGATCGACAGCCCAACACCATATATTTT
clone_size: once; v_call: TRBV5-4; j_call: TRBJ2-3; d_call: NA; cdr3_aa: CASSLATGTDTQYF; cdr3_nt: TGTGCCAGCAGCTTGGCCACAGGAACAGATACGCAGTATTTT
clone_size: NA; v_call: TRBV19; j_call: TRBJ2-5; d_call: TRBD1; cdr3_aa: CASSRPGTGERETQYF; cdr3_nt: TGTGCCAGTAGTAGGCCAGGGACAGGGGAGAGGGAGACCCAGTACTTC
clone_size: once; v_call: TRBV4-2; j_call: TRBJ2-5; d_call: TRBD2; cdr3_aa: CASSQDWLAGGQETQYF; cdr3_nt: TGTGCCAGCAGCCAAGATTGGCTAGCGGGGGGGCAAGAGACCCAGTACTTC